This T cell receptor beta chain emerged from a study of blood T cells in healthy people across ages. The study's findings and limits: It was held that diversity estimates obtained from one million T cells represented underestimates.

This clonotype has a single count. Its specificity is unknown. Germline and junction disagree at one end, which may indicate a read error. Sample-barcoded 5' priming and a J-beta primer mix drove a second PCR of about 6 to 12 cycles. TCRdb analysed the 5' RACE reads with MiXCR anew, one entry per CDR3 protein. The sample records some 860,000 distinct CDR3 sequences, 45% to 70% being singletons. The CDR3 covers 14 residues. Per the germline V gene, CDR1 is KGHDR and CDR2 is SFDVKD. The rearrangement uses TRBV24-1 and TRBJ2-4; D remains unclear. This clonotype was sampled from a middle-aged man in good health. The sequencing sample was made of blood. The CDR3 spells CATSDWGTKNTQYF. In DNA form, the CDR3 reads TGTGCCACCAGTGATTGGGGAACCAAAAACACTCAGTACTTC.